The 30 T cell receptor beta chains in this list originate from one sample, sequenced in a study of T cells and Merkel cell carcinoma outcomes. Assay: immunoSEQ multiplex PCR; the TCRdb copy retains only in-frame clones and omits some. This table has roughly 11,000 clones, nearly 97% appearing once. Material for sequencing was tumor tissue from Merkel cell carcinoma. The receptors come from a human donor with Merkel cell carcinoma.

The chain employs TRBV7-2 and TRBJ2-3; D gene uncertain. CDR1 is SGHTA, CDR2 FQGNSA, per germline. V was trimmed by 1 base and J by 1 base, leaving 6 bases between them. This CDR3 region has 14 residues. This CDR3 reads CASSLVGRTDTQYF. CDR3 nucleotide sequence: TGTGCCAGCAGCTTAGTGGGTCGCACAGATACGCAGTATTTT.

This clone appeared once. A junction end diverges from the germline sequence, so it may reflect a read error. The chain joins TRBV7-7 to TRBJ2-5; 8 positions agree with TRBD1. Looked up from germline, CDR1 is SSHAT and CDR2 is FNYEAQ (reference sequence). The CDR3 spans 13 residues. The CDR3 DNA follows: TGTGCTAGCAGCTTGAACAGGGGGGAGACCCAGTACTTC. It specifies CASSLNRGETQYF.

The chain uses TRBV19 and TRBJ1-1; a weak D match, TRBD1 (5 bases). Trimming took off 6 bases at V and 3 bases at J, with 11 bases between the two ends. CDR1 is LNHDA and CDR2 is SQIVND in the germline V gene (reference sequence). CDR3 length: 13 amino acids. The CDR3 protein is CASRLLGDTEAFF. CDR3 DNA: TGTGCCAGTAGACTCCTAGGGGACACTGAAGCTTTCTTT.

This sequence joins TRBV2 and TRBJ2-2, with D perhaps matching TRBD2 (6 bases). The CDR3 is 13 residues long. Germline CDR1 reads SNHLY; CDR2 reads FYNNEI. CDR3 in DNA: TGTGCTGGGGGGACGGTCAACACCGGGGAGCTGTTTTTT. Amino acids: CAGGTVNTGELFF.

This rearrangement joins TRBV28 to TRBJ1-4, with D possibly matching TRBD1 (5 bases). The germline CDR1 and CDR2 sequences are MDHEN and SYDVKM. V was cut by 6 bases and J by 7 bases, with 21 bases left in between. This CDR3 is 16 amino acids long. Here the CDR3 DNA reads TGTGCCAGCAGCCGACGGACGGGACTCGGCGGTGAAAAACTGTTTTTT. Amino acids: CASSRRTGLGGEKLFF. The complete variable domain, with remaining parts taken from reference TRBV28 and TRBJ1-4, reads DVKVTQSSRYLVKRTGEKVFLECVQDMDHENMFWYRQDPGLGLRLIYFSYDVKMKEKGDIPEGYSVSREKKERFSLILESASTNQTSMYLCASSRRTGLGGEKLFFGSGTQLSVL.

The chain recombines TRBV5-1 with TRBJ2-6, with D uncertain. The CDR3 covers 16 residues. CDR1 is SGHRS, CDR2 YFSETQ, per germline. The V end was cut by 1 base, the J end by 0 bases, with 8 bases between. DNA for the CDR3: TGCGCCAGCAGCTTGAATTGGCGCTCTGGGGCCAACGTCCTGACTTTC. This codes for CASSLNWRSGANVLTF.

The CDR3 reads CASIGNQETQYF. The CDR3 coding sequence is TGTGCCAGTATCGGGAACCAAGAGACCCAGTACTTC. The chain links TRBV19 to TRBJ2-5; D may be TRBD2 (5 bases). There are 12 residues in the CDR3. The germline V and J ends were trimmed by 7 bases and 0 bases, with 6 bases remaining between them. CDR1 is LNHDA and CDR2 is SQIVND in the germline V gene (reference sequence).

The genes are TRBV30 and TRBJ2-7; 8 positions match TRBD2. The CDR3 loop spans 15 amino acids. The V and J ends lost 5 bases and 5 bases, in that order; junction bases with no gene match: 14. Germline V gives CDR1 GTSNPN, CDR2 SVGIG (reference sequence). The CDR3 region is CAWAAGESSRNEQYF. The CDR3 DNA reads TGTGCCTGGGCAGCGGGAGAGTCAAGTAGGAACGAGCAGTACTTC.

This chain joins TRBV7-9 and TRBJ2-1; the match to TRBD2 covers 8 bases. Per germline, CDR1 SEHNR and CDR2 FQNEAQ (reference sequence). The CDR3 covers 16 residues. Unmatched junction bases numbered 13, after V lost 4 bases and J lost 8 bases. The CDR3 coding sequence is TGTGCCAGCAGCTGGCCTCAAGCGGGAGCGAGCGATGAGCAGTTCTTC. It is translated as CASSWPQAGASDEQFF.

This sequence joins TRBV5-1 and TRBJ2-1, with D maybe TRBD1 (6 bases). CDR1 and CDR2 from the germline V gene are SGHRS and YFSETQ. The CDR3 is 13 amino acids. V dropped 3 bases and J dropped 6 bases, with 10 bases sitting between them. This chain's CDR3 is CASSSGHSNEQFF. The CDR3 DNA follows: TGCGCCAGCAGCTCGGGACATTCCAATGAGCAGTTCTTC.

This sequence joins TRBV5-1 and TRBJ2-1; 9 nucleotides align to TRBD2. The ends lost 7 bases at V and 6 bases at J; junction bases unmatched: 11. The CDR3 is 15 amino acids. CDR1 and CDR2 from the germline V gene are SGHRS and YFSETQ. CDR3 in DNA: TGCGCCAGCTCCCCAACTAGCGGGTCCGCCAATGAGCAGTTCTTC. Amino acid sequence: CASSPTSGSANEQFF. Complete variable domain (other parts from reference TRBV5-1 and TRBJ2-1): KAGVTQTPRYLIKTRGQQVTLSCSPISGHRSVSWYQQTPGQGLQFLFEYFSETQRNKGNFPGRFSGRQFSNSRSEMNVSTLELGDSALYLCASSPTSGSANEQFFGPGTRLTVL.

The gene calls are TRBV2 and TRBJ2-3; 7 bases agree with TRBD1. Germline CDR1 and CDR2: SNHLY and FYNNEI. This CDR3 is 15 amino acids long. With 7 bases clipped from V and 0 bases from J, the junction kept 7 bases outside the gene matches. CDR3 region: CASKGASTSTDTQYF. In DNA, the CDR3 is TGTGCCAGCAAGGGGGCTTCAACTAGCACAGATACGCAGTATTTT. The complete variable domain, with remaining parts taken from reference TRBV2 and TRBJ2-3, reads EPEVTQTPSHQVTQMGQEVILRCVPISNHLYFYWYRQILGQKVEFLVSFYNNEISEKSEIFDDQFSVERPDGSNFTLKIRSTKLEDSAMYFCASKGASTSTDTQYFGPGTRLTVL.

The DNA for the CDR3 is TGTGCCAGCTCGCGACTAGCGGAAGAGACCCAGTACTTC. Translation gives CASSRLAEETQYF. The chain uses TRBV18 and TRBJ2-5; 9 bases agree with TRBD2. The germline V gene has CDR1 KGHSH and CDR2 LQKENI. The junction had 2 bases not matched to a gene; V was cut back by 6 bases and J by 3 bases. This CDR3 spans 13 amino acids. Using reference TRBV18 and TRBJ2-5 for the parts outside the CDR3, the full variable domain is NAGVMQNPRHLVRRRGQEARLRCSPMKGHSHVYWYRQLPEEGLKFMVYLQKENIIDESGMPKERFSAEFPKEGPSILRIQQVVRGDSAAYFCASSRLAEETQYFGPGTRLLVL.

CDR3 nucleotides: TGCGCCAGCAGCCAAGCGGTGGGAGTGTTCGGGGAGCTGTTTTTT. Translating gives CASSQAVGVFGELFF. V usage is TRBV4-1 and J usage is TRBJ2-2; TRBD2 is a possible D gene (5 bases). V lost 1 base and J lost 7, with 13 bases in between. Looked up from germline, CDR1 is MGHRA and CDR2 is YSYEKL. The CDR3 contains 15 residues.

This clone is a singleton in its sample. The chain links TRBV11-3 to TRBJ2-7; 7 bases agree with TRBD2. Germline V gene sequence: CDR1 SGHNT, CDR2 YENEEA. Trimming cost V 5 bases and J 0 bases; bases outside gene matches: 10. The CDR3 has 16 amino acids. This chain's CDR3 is CASSQAVAGSSYEQYF. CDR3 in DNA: TGTGCCAGCAGCCAGGCTGTAGCGGGCAGCTCCTACGAGCAGTACTTC.

For the CDR3, the DNA is TGCGCCAGCAGGGCGGGGGCCTCTGGAAACACCATATATTTT. Protein sequence: CASRAGASGNTIYF. The gene calls are TRBV5-1 and TRBJ1-3; D may be TRBD1 (6 bases). Trimming pared 5 bases from V and 0 bases from J, leaving 9 bases between. This CDR3 has 14 amino acids. Per germline, CDR1 SGHRS and CDR2 YFSETQ.

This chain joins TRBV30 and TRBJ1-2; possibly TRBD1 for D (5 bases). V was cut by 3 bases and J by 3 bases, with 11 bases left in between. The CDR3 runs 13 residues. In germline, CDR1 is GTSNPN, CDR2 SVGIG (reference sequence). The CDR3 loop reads CAWRRGGDYGYTF. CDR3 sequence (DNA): TGTGCCTGGAGGCGGGGAGGGGACTATGGCTACACCTTC.

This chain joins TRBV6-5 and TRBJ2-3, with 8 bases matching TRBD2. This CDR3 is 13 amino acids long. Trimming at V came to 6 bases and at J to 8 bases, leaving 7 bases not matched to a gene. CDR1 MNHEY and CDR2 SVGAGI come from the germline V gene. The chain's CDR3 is CASRMTRGGTQYF. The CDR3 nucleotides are TGTGCCAGCAGAATGACCCGGGGGGGTACGCAGTATTTT.

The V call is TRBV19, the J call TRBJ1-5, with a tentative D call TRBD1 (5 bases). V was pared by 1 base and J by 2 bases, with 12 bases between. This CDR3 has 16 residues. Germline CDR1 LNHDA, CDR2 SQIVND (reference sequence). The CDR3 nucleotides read TGTGCCAGTAGTATAGGGTGGCTGACAGGCAATCAGCCCCAGCATTTT. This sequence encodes CASSIGWLTGNQPQHF.

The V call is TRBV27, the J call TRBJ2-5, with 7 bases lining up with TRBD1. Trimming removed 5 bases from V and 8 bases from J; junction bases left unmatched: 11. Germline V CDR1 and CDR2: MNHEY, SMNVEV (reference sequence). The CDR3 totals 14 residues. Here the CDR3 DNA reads TGTGCCAGCAGTCCCTGGGACAGAAGGGAAACCCAGTACTTC. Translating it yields CASSPWDRRETQYF.

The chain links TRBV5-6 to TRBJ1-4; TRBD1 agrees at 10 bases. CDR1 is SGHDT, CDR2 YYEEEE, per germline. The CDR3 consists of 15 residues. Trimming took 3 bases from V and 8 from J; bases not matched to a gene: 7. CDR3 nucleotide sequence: TGTGCCAGCAGCTCCCGGACAGGGGGGGGAGAAAAACTGTTTTTT. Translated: CASSSRTGGGEKLFF.

The CDR3 bases are TGTGCCAGCCGGACAGGGAATTGGGACGAGCAGTACTTC. Protein: CASRTGNWDEQYF. V is TRBV28 and J is TRBJ2-7; 8 positions match TRBD1. CDR3 size: 13 residues. The germline V gene has CDR1 MDHEN and CDR2 SYDVKM. The trim removed 8 bases at V and 5 bases at J, leaving 8 bases unmatched.

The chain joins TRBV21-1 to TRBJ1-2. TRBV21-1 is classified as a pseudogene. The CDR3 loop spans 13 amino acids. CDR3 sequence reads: CASSSSDFPGYTF. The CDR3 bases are TGTGCCAGCAGCAGCTCGGACTTCCCGGGCTACACCTTC.

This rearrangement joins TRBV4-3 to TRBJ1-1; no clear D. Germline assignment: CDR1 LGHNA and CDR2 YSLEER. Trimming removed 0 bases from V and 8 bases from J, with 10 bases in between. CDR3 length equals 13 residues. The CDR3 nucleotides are TGCGCCAGCAGCCAAGATAGTGGCAGGGAAGCTTTCTTT. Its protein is CASSQDSGREAFF.

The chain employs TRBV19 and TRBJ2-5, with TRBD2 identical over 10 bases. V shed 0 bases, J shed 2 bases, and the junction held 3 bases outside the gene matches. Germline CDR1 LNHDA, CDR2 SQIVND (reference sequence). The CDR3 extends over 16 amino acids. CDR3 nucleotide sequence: TGTGCCAGTAGTATAGACGGAGCGGGAGGGCAAGAGACCCAGTACTTC. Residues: CASSIDGAGGQETQYF.

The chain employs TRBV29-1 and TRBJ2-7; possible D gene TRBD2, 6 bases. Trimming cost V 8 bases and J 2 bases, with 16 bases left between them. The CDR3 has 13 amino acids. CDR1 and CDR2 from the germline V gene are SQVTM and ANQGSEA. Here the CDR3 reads CSTREGLTYEQYF. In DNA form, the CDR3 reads TGCAGCACCAGAGAGGGACTTACCTACGAGCAGTACTTC.

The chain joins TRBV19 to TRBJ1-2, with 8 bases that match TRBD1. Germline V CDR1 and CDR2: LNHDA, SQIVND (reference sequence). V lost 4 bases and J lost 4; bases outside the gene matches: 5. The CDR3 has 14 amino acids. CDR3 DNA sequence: TGTGCCAGTAGTAGAGGACAGGGAATCTATGGCTACACCTTC. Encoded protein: CASSRGQGIYGYTF. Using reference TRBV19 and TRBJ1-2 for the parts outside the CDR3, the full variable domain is DGGITQSPKYLFRKEGQNVTLSCEQNLNHDAMYWYRQDPGQGLRLIYYSQIVNDFQKGDIAEGYSVSREKKESFPLTVTSAQKNPTAFYLCASSRGQGIYGYTFGSGTRLTVV.

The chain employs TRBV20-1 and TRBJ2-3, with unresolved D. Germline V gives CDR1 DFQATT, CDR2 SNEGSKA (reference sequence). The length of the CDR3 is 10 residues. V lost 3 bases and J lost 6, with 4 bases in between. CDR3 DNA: TGCAGTGCTAGCCGGGATACGCAGTATTTT. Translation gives CSASRDTQYF.

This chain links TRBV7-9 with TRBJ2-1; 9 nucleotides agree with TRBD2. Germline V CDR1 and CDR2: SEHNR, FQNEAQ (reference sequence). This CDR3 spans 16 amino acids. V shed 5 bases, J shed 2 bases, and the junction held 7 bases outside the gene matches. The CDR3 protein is CASSPISSGAYNEQFF. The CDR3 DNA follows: TGTGCCAGCAGCCCCATTTCTAGCGGGGCCTACAATGAGCAGTTCTTC.

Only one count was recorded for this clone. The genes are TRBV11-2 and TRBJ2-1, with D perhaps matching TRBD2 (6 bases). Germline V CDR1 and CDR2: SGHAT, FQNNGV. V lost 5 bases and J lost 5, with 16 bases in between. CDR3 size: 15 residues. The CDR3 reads CASSQGLAVNNEQFF. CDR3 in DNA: TGTGCCAGCAGCCAAGGATTAGCGGTCAACAATGAGCAGTTCTTC.